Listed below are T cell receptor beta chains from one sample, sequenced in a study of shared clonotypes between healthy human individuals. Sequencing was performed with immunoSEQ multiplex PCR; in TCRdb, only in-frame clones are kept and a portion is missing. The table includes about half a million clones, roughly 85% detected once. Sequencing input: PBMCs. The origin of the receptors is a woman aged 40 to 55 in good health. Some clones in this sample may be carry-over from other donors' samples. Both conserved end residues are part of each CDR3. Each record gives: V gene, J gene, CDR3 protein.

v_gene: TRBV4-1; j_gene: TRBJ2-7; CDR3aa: CASSQGGTREQYF
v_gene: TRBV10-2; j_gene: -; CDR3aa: CASSVTPDEQYF
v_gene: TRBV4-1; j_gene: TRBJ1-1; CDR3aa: CASSAHGVGTEAFF
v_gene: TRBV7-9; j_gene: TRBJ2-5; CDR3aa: CASSLVRQGGEQYF
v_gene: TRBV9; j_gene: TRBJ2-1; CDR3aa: CASSVALEAGGGNEQFF
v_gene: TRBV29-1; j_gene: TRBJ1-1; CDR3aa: CSVLGGGKNTEAFF
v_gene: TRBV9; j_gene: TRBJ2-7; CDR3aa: CASSVDGQAFTYEQYF
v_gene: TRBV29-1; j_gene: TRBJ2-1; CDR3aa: CSVNIAGQGQFF
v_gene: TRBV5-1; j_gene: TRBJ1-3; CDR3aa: CASSLGGGNTIYF
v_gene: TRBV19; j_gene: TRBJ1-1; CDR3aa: CASSIVGRGSEAFF
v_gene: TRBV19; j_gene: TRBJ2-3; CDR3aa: CASSHTSGKYF
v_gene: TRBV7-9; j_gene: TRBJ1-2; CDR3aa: CASSLVDYGYTF
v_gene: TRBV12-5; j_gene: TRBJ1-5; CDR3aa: CASGRAGDDSNQPQHF
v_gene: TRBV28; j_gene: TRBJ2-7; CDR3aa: CASTARTSGRFYEQYF
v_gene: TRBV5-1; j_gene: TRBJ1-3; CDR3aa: CASSLGPRTGLSGNTIYF
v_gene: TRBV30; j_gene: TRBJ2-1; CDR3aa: CAWSAGHPFGNEQFF
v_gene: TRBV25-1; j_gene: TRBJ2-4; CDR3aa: CASSGRVAGSAKNIQYF
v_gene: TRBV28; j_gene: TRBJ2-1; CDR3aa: CTSSLGLNEQFF
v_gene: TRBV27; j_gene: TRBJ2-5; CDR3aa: CASSLHQAPGLVVETQYF
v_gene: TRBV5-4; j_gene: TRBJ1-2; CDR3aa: CASSLSSTGYGYTF
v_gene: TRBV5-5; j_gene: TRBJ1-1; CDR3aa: CASSWTANTEAFF
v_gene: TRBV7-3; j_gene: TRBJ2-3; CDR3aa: CASSPDPTDTQYF
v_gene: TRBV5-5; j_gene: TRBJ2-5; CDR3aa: CASSGQLAYQETQYF